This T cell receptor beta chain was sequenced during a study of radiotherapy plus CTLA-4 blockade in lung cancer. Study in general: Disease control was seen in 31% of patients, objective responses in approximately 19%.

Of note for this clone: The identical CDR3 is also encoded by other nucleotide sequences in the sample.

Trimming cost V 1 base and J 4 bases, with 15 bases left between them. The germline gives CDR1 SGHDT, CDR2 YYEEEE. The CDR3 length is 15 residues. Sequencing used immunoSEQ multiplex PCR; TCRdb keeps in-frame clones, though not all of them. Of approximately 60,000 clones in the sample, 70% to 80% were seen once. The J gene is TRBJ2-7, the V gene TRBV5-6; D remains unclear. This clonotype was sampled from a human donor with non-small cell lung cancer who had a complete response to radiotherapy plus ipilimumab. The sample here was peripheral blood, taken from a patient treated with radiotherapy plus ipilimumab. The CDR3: CASSLSTDGEYEQYF. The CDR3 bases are TGTGCCAGCAGCTTGAGTACTGACGGAGAATACGAGCAGTACTTC.